This T cell receptor beta chain appears in the sequencing data of a study of PD-1 blockade in classical Hodgkin lymphoma. Germline lookup yields CDR1 SQVTM and CDR2 ANQGSEA. The CDR3 loop spans 14 amino acids. Trimming pared 6 bases from V and 5 bases from J, leaving 16 bases between. Data came from immunoSEQ multiplex PCR; TCRdb stores just in-frame clones and leaves some out. The table lists roughly 40,000 clones, less than 75% of them singletons. The study's findings and limits: Patients with an early start, nivolumab under 1 year after ASCT, were excluded. CD4+ TCR diversity, unlike CD8+, climbed significantly by C4D1. Differences between repertoires have undefined causes, possibly disease activity or prior therapy.

Regarding time point: cycle 4 day 1 (C4D1), after more than five weeks of nivolumab. Relapse after autologous stem cell transplantation occurred in every patient, and brentuximab vedotin exposure varied. This clone was picked up a small number of times. Its cognate antigen is unknown. The clonotype was recovered from a human donor with classical Hodgkin lymphoma. The V call is TRBV29-1, the J call TRBJ2-2; D possibly uses TRBD1 or TRBD2 (7 bases each). The sample was peripheral blood mononuclear cells (PBMCs), taken before the fourth cycle of nivolumab. The CDR3 here is CSVIRQGGTGELFF. The CDR3 DNA sequence: TGCAGCGTGATCAGACAGGGAGGGACCGGGGAGCTGTTTTTT.